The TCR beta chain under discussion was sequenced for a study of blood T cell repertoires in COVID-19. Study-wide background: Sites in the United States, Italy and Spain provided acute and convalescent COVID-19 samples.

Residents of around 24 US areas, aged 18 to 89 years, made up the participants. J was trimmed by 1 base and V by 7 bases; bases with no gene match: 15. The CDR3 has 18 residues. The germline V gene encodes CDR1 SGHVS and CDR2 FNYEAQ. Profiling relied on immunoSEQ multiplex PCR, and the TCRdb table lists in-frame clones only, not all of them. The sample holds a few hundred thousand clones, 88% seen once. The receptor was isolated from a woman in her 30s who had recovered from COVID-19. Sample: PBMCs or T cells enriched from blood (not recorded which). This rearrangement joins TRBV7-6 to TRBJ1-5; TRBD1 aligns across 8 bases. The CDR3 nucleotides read TGTGCCAGCACTCCCTTTAAGGGACAGGAATTCAGCAATCAGCCCCAGCATTTT. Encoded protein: CASTPFKGQEFSNQPQHF. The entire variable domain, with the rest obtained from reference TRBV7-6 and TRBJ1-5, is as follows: GAGVSQSPRYKVTKRGQDVALRCDPISGHVSLYWYRQALGQGPEFLTYFNYEAQQDKSGLPNDRFSAERPEGSISTLTIQRTEQRDSAMYRCASTPFKGQEFSNQPQHFGDGTRLSIL.